The TCR beta chain described here comes from a study of pediatric ulcerative colitis. Measured with immunoSEQ multiplex PCR; TCRdb has only the in-frame clones, and not every one. The table has about 64,000 clones, about nine tenths seen once. Germline V CDR1 and CDR2: LGHNA, YNFKEQ. V lost 0 bases to trimming and J lost 8 bases, with 5 bases between them. The CDR3 contains 12 residues. The sequence derives from a boy aged 5-17 years with severe ulcerative colitis. Sequenced input: blood. The chain combines TRBV4-2 with TRBJ2-1; D gene unclear. CDR3: CASSQDTHEQFF. In DNA form, the CDR3 reads TGTGCCAGCAGCCAAGATACCCATGAGCAGTTCTTC.